A selection of T cell receptor beta chains follows, all from one sample in a study of response to subunit inactivated influenza vaccine. MiXCR was run by TCRdb on the RT-PCR reads, yielding one entry per CDR3 protein. The sample holds approximately 680,000 distinct CDR3 sequences, 15% to 19% seen once. The sample in question was PBMCs from blood, obtained less than 13 days after vaccination. These receptors all come from a man aged 50 to 59 who received an inactivated influenza vaccine. Both conserved end residues are part of each CDR3. The D gene is left open where the match is weak. Some rows have no size entry. The others give once, few or many, or a class for an expanded clone.

clone_size j_call v_call d_call cdr3_length cdr3_aa cdr3_nt
. TRBJ2-2 TRBV24-1 . 14 CATSDWAATGELFF TGTGCCACCAGTGATTGGGCAGCGACCGGGGAGCTGTTTTTT
few TRBJ2-5 TRBV3-1 . 12 CASSQIVETQYF TGTGCCAGCAGCCAGATAGTTGAGACCCAGTACTTC
few TRBJ2-7 TRBV12-3/TRBV12-4 TRBD2 15 CASSPQTSGSYEQYF TGTGCCAGCAGTCCGCAGACTAGCGGGAGCTACGAGCAGTACTTC
. TRBJ2-7 TRBV5-1 TRBD1 16 CASSPGGTGISYEQYF TGCGCCAGCAGCCCCGGCGGGACAGGGATCTCCTACGAGCAGTACTTC
few TRBJ2-1 TRBV4-2 TRBD1 15 CASTTDRAPYNEQFF TGTGCCAGCACTACGGACAGGGCCCCCTACAATGAGCAGTTCTTC
. TRBJ2-5 TRBV5-6 . 15 CASSLGLTIQETQYF TGTGCCAGCAGCTTGGGACTGACCATTCAAGAGACCCAGTACTTC
few TRBJ2-3 TRBV5-1 TRBD2 16 CASSLGTGLSTDTQYF TGCGCCAGCAGCTTGGGGACGGGACTATCCACAGATACGCAGTATTTT
. TRBJ2-3 TRBV10-3 . 16 CAISESLTGTIDTQYF TGTGCCATCAGTGAGTCGTTAACGGGCACGATTGATACGCAGTATTTT
. TRBJ2-5 TRBV7-2 TRBD1 13 CASSRGQVETQYF TGTGCCAGCAGCCGCGGACAGGTAGAGACCCAGTACTTC
. TRBJ2-2 TRBV20-1 TRBD2 14 CSALSGRKTGELFF TGCAGTGCTCTTTCCGGGAGGAAAACCGGGGAGCTGTTTTTT
few TRBJ2-4 TRBV20-1 . 13 CSANTPSNGIQYF TGCAGTGCCAACACCCCGAGTAATGGCATTCAGTACTTC
. TRBJ2-1 TRBV4-3 TRBD2 15 CASATGLAGGREQFF TGCGCCAGCGCGACAGGACTAGCGGGAGGTAGGGAGCAGTTCTTC
few TRBJ2-3 TRBV7-2 . 16 CASSLVSRGPLDTQYF TGTGCCAGCAGCTTAGTCTCTCGGGGCCCTTTGGATACGCAGTATTTT
. TRBJ2-7 TRBV6-2/TRBV6-3 . 11 CASQLRYEQYF TGTGCCAGCCAACTCCGGTACGAGCAGTACTTC
few TRBJ1-1 TRBV6-5 TRBD1 16 CASSYSRQGLKTEAFF TGTGCCAGCAGTTACTCGAGACAGGGGTTAAAGACTGAAGCTTTCTTT
. TRBJ1-1 TRBV27 TRBD1 15 CASSMTGEWNTEAFF TGTGCCAGCAGTATGACAGGGGAGTGGAACACTGAAGCTTTCTTT
. TRBJ2-3 TRBV6-5 . 17 CASSYSNSGKSTDTQYF TGTGCCAGCAGTTACTCGAATAGCGGAAAGAGCACAGATACGCAGTATTTT
few TRBJ2-1 TRBV5-5 TRBD2 15 CASSWTGTTMNEQFF TGTGCCAGCAGCTGGACCGGGACTACGATGAATGAGCAGTTCTTC
few TRBJ2-6 TRBV11-2 . 16 CASSETASSGANVLTF TGTGCCAGCAGCGAAACAGCAAGCTCTGGGGCCAACGTCCTGACTTTC
few TRBJ1-1 TRBV7-2 TRBD1 15 CASIHRTGVNTEAFF TGTGCCAGCATCCACCGGACAGGGGTGAACACTGAAGCTTTCTTT
few TRBJ2-1 TRBV6-2/TRBV6-3 . 17 CASSYSIFLPSRHEQFF TGTGCCAGCAGTTACTCGATTTTCCTTCCTAGTCGGCATGAGCAGTTCTTC
few TRBJ2-6 TRBV2 TRBD1 19 CASSPYPTGVISGANVLTF TGTGCCAGCAGTCCTTATCCGACAGGGGTGATCTCTGGGGCCAACGTCCTGACTTTC
few TRBJ2-1 TRBV4-2 . 15 CASSQEALVYNEQFF TGTGCCAGCAGCCAAGAGGCACTAGTCTACAATGAGCAGTTCTTC
few TRBJ2-5 TRBV7-9 . 14 CASSPQQEGETQYF TGTGCCAGCAGCCCACAACAGGAGGGGGAGACCCAGTACTTC
few TRBJ2-3 TRBV20-1 . 14 CSARAGDSTDTQYF TGCAGTGCTAGAGCGGGGGATAGCACAGATACGCAGTATTTT
few TRBJ2-3 TRBV5-5 TRBD2 17 CASSLAATSGSTDTQYF TGTGCCAGCAGCTTGGCCGCCACTAGCGGGAGCACAGATACGCAGTATTTT
. TRBJ2-5 TRBV28 TRBD1 15 CASGLHDRALETQYF TGTGCCAGCGGACTCCACGACAGGGCGCTAGAGACCCAGTACTTC
. TRBJ2-7 TRBV6-2/TRBV6-3 TRBD1 17 CASSYSIAGTATYEQYF TGTGCCAGCAGTTACTCGATCGCAGGGACAGCCACCTACGAGCAGTACTTC
few TRBJ2-7 TRBV12-3/TRBV12-4 . 14 CASSFFGRQTAANF TGTGCCAGCAGTTTTTTCGGCCGCCAGACAGCTGCCAACTTC
. TRBJ2-3 TRBV27 TRBD2 18 CASSFGASGRAETDTQYF TGTGCCAGCAGTTTTGGGGCTAGCGGGAGGGCCGAGACAGATACGCAGTATTTT
. TRBJ2-3 TRBV7-2 . 12 CASGNGARTQYF TGTGCCAGCGGGAACGGAGCACGCACGCAGTATTTT
once TRBJ1-6 TRBV12-3/TRBV12-4 . 16 CASSLDSSSYNSPLHF TGTGCCAGCAGTTTGGACAGTTCCTCCTATAATTCACCCCTCCACTTT
. TRBJ2-5 TRBV19 . 12 CASGPGWETQYF TGTGCCAGTGGACCAGGGTGGGAGACCCAGTACTTC
. TRBJ2-1 TRBV3-1 . 13 CASSRGITNEQFF TGTGCCAGCAGCCGCGGGATTACGAATGAGCAGTTCTTC
. TRBJ2-3 TRBV5-1 . 14 CASSADPMKDTQYF TGCGCCAGCAGCGCAGACCCAATGAAGGATACGCAGTATTTT
many TRBJ2-1 TRBV29-1 . 15 CSVEAAGEVYNEQFF TGCAGCGTTGAAGCAGCCGGAGAGGTTTACAATGAGCAGTTCTTC
many TRBJ1-5 TRBV3-1 . 15 CASSQDLRGSQPQHF TGTGCCAGCAGCCAAGATCTCCGGGGCAGTCAGCCCCAGCATTTT
. TRBJ2-1 TRBV5-1 TRBD2 15 CASSLALAGTSEQFF TGCGCCAGCAGCTTGGCCTTAGCGGGAACAAGTGAGCAGTTCTTC
few TRBJ2-4 TRBV11-2 TRBD2 16 CASSLDPGGAKNIQYF TGTGCCAGCAGCTTAGATCCGGGGGGGGCCAAAAACATTCAGTACTTC
. TRBJ1-4 TRBV6-2/TRBV6-3 . 14 CASSWGTTNEKLFF TGTGCCAGCAGTTGGGGGACAACTAATGAAAAACTGTTTTTT
. TRBJ2-1 TRBV10-3 TRBD2 15 CASHSGRAFYNEQFF TGTGCCAGTCATAGCGGGAGGGCCTTCTACAATGAGCAGTTCTTC
few TRBJ1-1 TRBV20-1 . 13 CSALRGANTEAFF TGCAGTGCCCTTCGGGGGGCGAACACTGAAGCTTTCTTT
. TRBJ2-7 TRBV20-1 . 15 CSASAPQRPQSEQYF TGCAGTGCTAGCGCCCCCCAGCGTCCCCAATCGGAGCAGTACTTC
few TRBJ2-7 TRBV7-2 . 15 CASSLGIGFSYEQYF TGTGCCAGCAGCTTAGGTATAGGTTTCTCCTACGAGCAGTACTTC
. TRBJ1-5 TRBV7-2 . 14 CASSLAGLPQPQHF TGTGCCAGCAGCTTAGCGGGGTTGCCTCAGCCCCAGCATTTT
few TRBJ1-6 TRBV6-5 TRBD1 16 CASSYTGTGAITVLHF TGTGCCAGCAGTTACACCGGGACAGGGGCCATAACAGTTCTCCACTTT
. TRBJ1-2 TRBV12-3/TRBV12-4 . 15 CASSLGGDPNYGYTF TGTGCCAGCAGTTTAGGAGGGGACCCTAACTATGGCTACACCTTC
few TRBJ2-5 TRBV4-2 . 16 CASSQEAGQQQETQYF TGTGCCAGCAGCCAAGAGGCCGGACAGCAACAAGAGACCCAGTACTTC
. TRBJ1-1 TRBV3-1 . 18 CASSQVAGNRVWDTEAFF TGTGCCAGCAGCCAAGTGGCAGGAAACAGAGTCTGGGACACTGAAGCTTTCTTT
few TRBJ1-5 TRBV12-3/TRBV12-4 . 15 CASSPLGSTVGPQHF TGTGCCAGCAGTCCCCTTGGTAGTACGGTAGGGCCCCAGCATTTT
few TRBJ2-7 TRBV5-1 . 12 CASISDFYEQYF TGCGCCAGCATCTCCGACTTCTACGAGCAGTACTTC
. TRBJ2-3 TRBV5-6 . 15 CASTHTGRPVSRQYF TGTGCCAGCACGCACACCGGGAGACCCGTTTCTAGGCAGTATTTT
. TRBJ2-7 TRBV10-3 . 17 CAISESYFVRERGEQYF TGTGCCATCAGTGAGTCGTATTTTGTCAGGGAGAGGGGCGAGCAGTACTTC
many TRBJ2-1 TRBV24-1 TRBD1 15 CATSDGQGAYNEQFF TGTGCCACCAGTGATGGACAGGGCGCCTACAATGAGCAGTTCTTC